The 25 T cell receptor beta chains reported below all come from one sample, sequenced in a study of blood T cell repertoires in COVID-19. The data were produced by immunoSEQ multiplex PCR, yet TCRdb's version contains in-frame clones alone and is incomplete. The sample carries roughly 99,000 clones, roughly 78% recorded once. Input material: peripheral blood. The receptors come from a woman of 80 years or more with active or convalescent COVID-19.

The V call is TRBV6-2 or TRBV6-3, the J call TRBJ2-3; 9 nucleotides match TRBD2. The germline V gene encodes CDR1 MNHEY and CDR2 SVGEGT. CDR3 length: 14 amino acids. The ends lost 3 bases at V and 5 bases at J; junction bases unmatched: 3. CDR3 protein: CASSYASGVDTQYF. The DNA of the CDR3 is TGTGCCAGCAGTTATGCTAGCGGGGTAGATACGCAGTATTTT.

This clone came up once. The chain carries TRBV23-1 and TRBJ1-2; D is possibly TRBD1 (6 bases). TRBV23-1 is identified as an open reading frame with a role that is uncertain. V gave up 4 bases and J gave up 0 bases, with 21 bases separating them. This CDR3 contains 18 residues. CDR3 sequence: CASSLQGTEIQPNYGYTF. For the CDR3, the DNA is TGCGCCAGCAGTCTCCAGGGGACCGAGATCCAACCTAACTATGGCTACACCTTC.

V and J are TRBV7-9 and TRBJ1-6; TRBD1 matches 9 bases. The CDR3 is 16 amino acids. The germline V gene encodes CDR1 SEHNR and CDR2 FQNEAQ (reference sequence). V was pared by 5 bases and J by 3 bases, with 5 bases of the junction left unmatched. The CDR3 protein is CASSRGQGDYNSPLHF. Here the CDR3 DNA reads TGTGCCAGCAGCCGGGGACAGGGCGACTATAATTCACCCCTCCACTTT.

This chain uses TRBV5-1 with TRBJ2-7, with TRBD2 matching 11 bases. Germline V lookup: CDR1 SGHRS, CDR2 YFSETQ. The V and J ends lost 0 bases and 6 bases, in that order; junction bases with no gene match: 11. The length of the CDR3 is 17 residues. In nucleotides, the CDR3 is TGCGCCAGCAGCTTGGTAGGTAGCGGGAGGGCCGGGGGCGAGCAGTACTTC. It translates to CASSLVGSGRAGGEQYF.

CDR3 sequence: CATSDASGRTYNEQFF. In DNA form, the CDR3 reads TGTGCCACCAGTGACGCTAGCGGGAGAACCTACAATGAGCAGTTCTTC. The V gene is TRBV24-1, the J gene TRBJ2-1; 10 bases are shared with TRBD2. The CDR3 is 16 residues long. CDR1 is KGHDR and CDR2 is SFDVKD in the germline V gene. The V gene end was trimmed by 4 bases and the J gene end by 2 bases; junction bases not matched to a gene: 4.

The chain carries TRBV5-6 and TRBJ2-3, with 11 bases lining up with TRBD2. This CDR3 spans 14 amino acids. The J segment lost 8 bases and the V segment lost 4 bases, leaving 6 bases of the junction unmatched. In germline, CDR1 is SGHDT, CDR2 YYEEEE. CDR3 DNA: TGTGCCAGCAGCCTAGCGGGAGGTTTCATTACGCAGTATTTT. This gives the protein CASSLAGGFITQYF.

As for this clone: Relative to the germline gene, one junction end is altered; a read error may explain this. In DNA form, the CDR3 reads TGTGCCAGCAGCTTGATAGCGGGAGGGAACAATGAGCAGTTCTTC. It yields the protein CASSLIAGGNNEQFF. V gene TRBV5-1 combines with J gene TRBJ2-1; 11 nucleotides agree with TRBD2. This CDR3 is 15 amino acids long. Germline-derived CDR1 and CDR2 are SGHRS and YFSETQ.

The V call is TRBV4-2, the J call TRBJ1-3; TRBD1 aligns across 7 bases. The germline CDR1 and CDR2 sequences are LGHNA and YNFKEQ. The CDR3 runs 18 residues. The V and J ends lost 4 bases and 0 bases, in that order; junction bases with no gene match: 12. CDR3 amino acids: CASSLTATQGGSGNTIYF. CDR3 coding DNA: TGTGCCAGCAGCCTAACTGCCACTCAGGGGGGCTCTGGAAACACCATATATTTT.

This clone was recorded only once. The chain has TRBV2 and TRBJ1-1; 7 nucleotides agree with TRBD1. With V trimmed by 9 bases and J by 4 bases, 11 bases remained unmatched. Germline CDR1 SNHLY, CDR2 FYNNEI. CDR3 size: 14 residues. CDR3 nucleotide sequence: TGTGCCAGTAAAGTTAGTGGGACAGTCACTGAAGCTTTCTTT. Amino acids: CASKVSGTVTEAFF.

The chain links TRBV6-5 to TRBJ1-2; 9 positions agree with TRBD1. CDR1 and CDR2 from the germline V gene are MNHEY and SVGAGI. Trimming removed 0 bases from V and 8 bases from J; junction bases left unmatched: 7. CDR3 size: 15 residues. The CDR3 loop is CASSYSWDRAWGYTF. DNA of the CDR3: TGTGCCAGCAGTTACTCTTGGGACAGGGCATGGGGCTACACCTTC.

The chain carries TRBV6-5 and TRBJ1-2; 8 bases map to TRBD1. CDR3 length: 13 amino acids. After removal of 8 bases from V and 6 bases from J, the junction contained 8 bases not matched to a gene. Germline V CDR1 and CDR2: MNHEY, SVGAGI. This chain's CDR3 is CASEPQGAHGYTF. CDR3 in DNA: TGTGCCAGCGAACCCCAGGGGGCCCATGGCTACACCTTC.

This sequence joins TRBV14 and TRBJ2-3, with TRBD2 identical over 9 bases. V lost 1 base, J lost 1 base, and 9 bases stayed unmatched. Germline-derived CDR1 and CDR2 are SGHDN and FVKESK. This CDR3 spans 18 amino acids. The CDR3 sequence is CASSQGGRLAGRTDTQYF. The CDR3 coding sequence is TGTGCCAGCAGCCAAGGCGGCCGGCTAGCGGGACGCACAGATACGCAGTATTTT.

The chain recombines TRBV7-8 with TRBJ2-7; weak D call: TRBD2 (6 bases). CDR3 length: 13 residues. Germline CDR1 reads SGHVS; CDR2 reads FQNEAQ. Trimming took off 2 bases at V and 2 bases at J, with 7 bases between the two ends. CDR3 nucleotide sequence: TGTGCCAGCAGCTTATCTAGCGCCTACGAGCAGTACTTC. It encodes CASSLSSAYEQYF.

The chain employs TRBV5-1 and TRBJ2-1; TRBD2 aligns across 12 bases. V shed 4 bases, J shed 10 bases, and the junction held 9 bases outside the gene matches. The CDR3 is 15 residues long. Germline lookup yields CDR1 SGHRS and CDR2 YFSETQ. The CDR3 nucleotides are TGCGCCAGCAGCCTTCTAGCGGGAGGGCGGGGGGAGCAGTTCTTC. As protein: CASSLLAGGRGEQFF.

The rearrangement joins TRBV5-6 to TRBJ1-2; 7 bases map to TRBD1. V dropped 4 bases and J dropped 6; count of bases not matched to a gene: 6. This CDR3 comprises 13 residues. Per germline, CDR1 SGHDT and CDR2 YYEEEE. The CDR3 bases are TGTGCCAGCAGCCCCGGGACAGCAAATGGCTACACCTTC. Encoded protein: CASSPGTANGYTF.

This chain uses TRBV29-1 with TRBJ2-7; 12 nucleotides align to TRBD1. V was clipped by 0 bases and J by 6 bases; unmatched bases: 3. The CDR3 is 14 residues long. Germline loops: CDR1 SQVTM, CDR2 ANQGSEA. The CDR3 region has the DNA TGCAGCGTTGAAGAGGGACAGGGGGCGACCGAGCAGTACTTC. Protein product: CSVEEGQGATEQYF.

In this sample, this clone turned up once. This rearrangement joins TRBV6-1 to TRBJ2-1; 7 nucleotides match TRBD2. Trimming removed 3 bases from V and 7 bases from J; junction bases left unmatched: 6. Germline loops: CDR1 MNHNS, CDR2 SASEGT. The CDR3 length is 14 residues. In DNA form, the CDR3 reads TGTGCCAGCAGTGACGGGGGAGGGTGGAATGAGCAGTTCTTC. This encodes CASSDGGGWNEQFF.

The rearrangement links TRBV30 to TRBJ1-2; D call uncertain. CDR3 size: 13 residues. The germline gives CDR1 GTSNPN, CDR2 SVGIG (reference sequence). V was shortened by 5 bases and J by 0 bases, with 10 bases between the two germline ends. CDR3 in amino acids: CAWLRETNYGYTF. Here the CDR3 DNA reads TGTGCCTGGCTCCGGGAGACTAACTATGGCTACACCTTC.

This chain connects TRBV11-2 to TRBJ1-2; 7 bases are a match to TRBD1. J lost 4 bases, V lost 4 bases, and 9 bases had no gene match. CDR1 SGHAT and CDR2 FQNNGV come from the germline V gene. The CDR3 is 15 residues long. In DNA form, the CDR3 reads TGTGCCAGCAGCTCAAGGCCGGGACAGCTCTATGGCTACACCTTC. Residues: CASSSRPGQLYGYTF.

This chain joins TRBV7-3 and TRBJ2-1, with 10 bases matching TRBD2. This CDR3 has 15 amino acids. CDR1 is SGHTA and CDR2 is FQGTGA in the germline V gene. V lost 5 bases to trimming and J lost 9 bases; unmatched junction nucleotides: 10. The CDR3 loop is CASSPLAGVDGEQFF. The CDR3 DNA reads TGTGCCAGCAGCCCCCTAGCGGGAGTAGATGGTGAGCAGTTCTTC.

The V and J genes are TRBV9 and TRBJ1-2, with TRBD1 matching over 8 bases. CDR1 SGDLS and CDR2 YYNGEE come from the germline V gene. The CDR3 spans 14 residues. With 4 bases clipped from V and 5 bases from J, the junction kept 7 bases outside the gene matches. CDR3: CASSPGQAPYGYTF. The CDR3 DNA reads as TGTGCCAGCAGCCCGGGACAGGCGCCTTATGGCTACACCTTC.

This chain links TRBV5-4 with TRBJ2-5; possible D gene TRBD1, 5 bases. The CDR3 runs 13 residues. Germline V gives CDR1 SGHNT, CDR2 YYREEE (reference sequence). Trimming stripped 5 bases from V and 3 bases from J, with 11 bases between. CDR3 sequence: CASRLQVEETQYF. The DNA for the CDR3 is TGTGCCAGCAGATTACAGGTTGAAGAGACCCAGTACTTC.

This clone was seen a handful of times. This sequence joins TRBV5-6 and TRBJ2-2; D gene unclear. Trimming pared 3 bases from V and 5 bases from J, leaving 20 bases between. The CDR3 sequence is 17 residues long. The germline V gene has CDR1 SGHDT and CDR2 YYEEEE. The DNA of the CDR3 is TGTGCCAGCAGCTCCGAATCATCGGCCCGGAGTACCGGGGAGCTGTTTTTT. Its translation is CASSSESSARSTGELFF.

For the CDR3, the DNA is TGTGCCAGTAGTATCCAACCGGGACTAAAGGGGGATGAGCAGTTCTTC. The encoded protein is CASSIQPGLKGDEQFF. The chain uses TRBV19 and TRBJ2-1; possible D gene TRBD2, 7 bases. V was pared by 3 bases and J by 8 bases, with 20 bases between. This CDR3 is 16 amino acids long. Germline lookup yields CDR1 LNHDA and CDR2 SQIVND (reference sequence).

The chain uses TRBV7-9 and TRBJ2-3; 7 bases match TRBD1. In germline, CDR1 is SEHNR, CDR2 FQNEAQ (reference sequence). The CDR3 has 16 residues. V was pared by 5 bases and J by 0 bases, with 8 bases of the junction left unmatched. The CDR3 here is CASSPRTGHSTDTQYF. CDR3 sequence (DNA): TGTGCCAGCAGCCCCCGGACAGGACACAGCACAGATACGCAGTATTTT.